The rows below give T cell receptor beta chains drawn from one sample of a study of Ad26.COV2.S vaccination and SARS-CoV-2 variants. The data were produced by immunoSEQ multiplex PCR, yet TCRdb's version contains in-frame clones alone and is incomplete. The sample records about 350,000 clones, 88% being singletons. The sequencing used peripheral blood, collected in a trial of Ad26.COV2.S vaccine versus placebo. These receptors were collected from a person aged 18 to 59 who received the Ad26.COV2.S COVID-19 vaccine or a placebo. CDR3s include the opening cysteine and the closing phenylalanine or tryptophan. The order of the fields is clone size, D gene, V gene, J gene, CDR3 protein, CDR3 DNA. A D gene is named only where the DNA matches it firmly. Size is omitted from some rows. Given values are once, few, many or a class for expanded clones.

-	-	TRBV5-1	TRBJ2-3	CASSLGRPAGTDTQYF	TGCGCCAGCAGCTTGGGTCGGCCAGCAGGGACAGATACGCAGTATTTT
-	-	TRBV7-3	TRBJ2-3	CASSPDRYTDTQYF	TGTGCCAGCAGCCCTGACAGGTACACAGATACGCAGTATTTT
-	-	TRBV28	TRBJ2-7	CASSGGSFEQYF	TGTGCCAGCAGTGGTGGTTCCTTCGAGCAGTACTTC
-	-	TRBV2	TRBJ1-5	CASSVEGAQHF	TGTGCCAGCAGTGTGGAGGGGGCCCAGCATTTT
-	-	TRBV6-5	TRBJ1-3	CASWDSGNTIYF	TGTGCCAGCTGGGATTCGGGAAACACCATATATTTT
-	-	TRBV6-6	TRBJ2-3	CASSYADRDTQYF	TGTGCCAGCAGTTACGCGGATCGAGATACGCAGTATTTT
-	TRBD1	TRBV9	TRBJ1-1	CASRPNGQGNTEAFF	TGTGCCAGCAGGCCGAACGGACAGGGAAACACTGAAGCTTTCTTT
-	-	TRBV9	TRBJ1-3	CASSVVPGNTIYF	TGTGCCAGCAGCGTAGTCCCTGGAAACACCATATATTTT
-	TRBD1	TRBV28	TRBJ2-1	CASSLPSPLLDRLQPTTSYNEQFF	TGTGCCAGCAGTTTACCCTCTCCCCTGTTGGACAGGTTGCAGCCAACCACCTCCTACAATGAGCAGTTCTTC
-	-	TRBV28	TRBJ2-7	CASSLSPSEPYEQYF	TGTGCCAGCAGTTTATCGCCTAGCGAGCCCTACGAGCAGTACTTC
many	-	TRBV27	TRBJ2-2	CASRRGARAGELFF	TGTGCCAGCAGGAGGGGGGCCCGGGCCGGGGAGCTGTTTTTT